The sequence of this TCR beta chain was determined in a study of shared clonotypes between healthy human individuals. V dropped 4 bases and J dropped 0; count of bases not matched to a gene: 6. The CDR3 consists of 16 residues. Per germline, CDR1 SGHNT and CDR2 YYREEE (reference sequence). Using immunoSEQ multiplex PCR, the repertoire was profiled, and TCRdb retains in-frame clones only, with some absent. The repertoire holds about 2.3 million clones, under 95% seen once, with 0.37% in the top ten. The donors, healthy adults who were HIV-negative, had experienced no recent acute infections or vaccinations.

The receptor was derived from a man between 18 and 35 years old in good health. Some clones in this sample may be carry-over from other donors' samples. The sample comprised naive CD4+ T cells from PBMCs. Subset here: CD45RA+ positively selected. V usage is TRBV5-4 and J usage is TRBJ1-3, with 8 bases matching TRBD1. Written as DNA, the CDR3 is TGTGCCAGCAGCCAGGGGACAGGACTCTCTGGAAACACCATATATTTT. This translates into CASSQGTGLSGNTIYF.